Given below is one TCR beta chain in context. Per the original methods: Scientists estimated how many nucleated cells there were by amplifying reference gene primers. Measured with immunoSEQ multiplex PCR; TCRdb has only the in-frame clones, and not every one. V and J calls and clone size are as listed in that table; D and trimming were resolved from the DNA. The data hold roughly 100,000 clones, with about 86% observed a single time. The data stem from a study of blood T cell repertoires in COVID-19. Overall study: The United States, Italy and Spain were the sources of the acute and convalescent COVID-19 samples. T cells, B-cell-depleted T cells, or PBMCs supplied cDNA or gDNA.

Looked up from germline, CDR1 is KGHDR and CDR2 is SFDVKD. The length of the CDR3 is 17 residues. The V segment lost 3 bases and the J segment 6 bases; nucleotides outside the gene matches: 9. The sequence was collected from a human donor in a cohort sampled during active COVID-19. Sequencing was performed on peripheral blood. The chain recombines TRBV24-1 with TRBJ2-5, with TRBD2 identical over 13 bases. CDR3 DNA sequence: TGTGCCACCAGTGATCCCCGACTAGCGGGAGGATTGAAGACCCAGTACTTC. Residues: CATSDPRLAGGLKTQYF.